The rows below give T cell receptor beta chains drawn from one sample of a study of graft-versus-host responses after intestinal transplantation. TCRdb keeps only in-frame clones here, not all; method: immunoSEQ multiplex PCR. The sample records 90,000 to 95,000 clones, 75% to 95% being singletons. The antigens for these receptors are not known. Sequences were derived from unstimulated CD8+ T cells sorted from spleen or lymph node cells, sampled before intestinal transplant. These receptors were obtained from a human donor who received an intestinal transplant. CDR3s include the opening cysteine and the closing phenylalanine or tryptophan. D genes are given only for firm matches. Part of the rows lack a size; the others show once, few, many or a class for expanded clones.

>TRBD1|TRBV9|17|-|TRBJ2-2
TGTGCCAGCAGCGTAGAACCGACAGGGGGCGCAACCGGGGAGCTGTTTTTT
CASSVEPTGGATGELFF
>-|TRBV5-4|15|-|TRBJ1-3
TGTGCCAGCAGCATTACAGGGTTTGCAGGAAACACCATATATTTT
CASSITGFAGNTIYF
>-|TRBV19|16|-|TRBJ2-1
TGTGCCAGTAAATTGGGAGTCGGCGGGACCCTCAATGAGCAGTTCTTC
CASKLGVGGTLNEQFF
>-|TRBV14|15|-|TRBJ1-2
TGTGCCAGCAGCACGAGGACTGACGGTAACTATGGCTACACCTTC
CASSTRTDGNYGYTF
>-|TRBV4-3|17|-|TRBJ1-3
TGCGCCAGCAGCCAAGAGGGCTCGCAGGGCTCTGGAAACACCATATATTTT
CASSQEGSQGSGNTIYF
>TRBD1|TRBV5-1|15|once|TRBJ1-1
TGCGCCAGCAGCTCAGGACAGGCCCTGAACACTGAAGCTTTCTTT
CASSSGQALNTEAFF
>-|TRBV2|14|-|TRBJ2-5
TGTGCCAGCAGTCCCCCCCATGAGCAAGAGACCCAGTACTTC
CASSPPHEQETQYF
>TRBD2|TRBV7-3|12|-|TRBJ2-7
TGTGCCAGCAGCTTAGGGGGGGACGAACAGTACTTC
CASSLGGDEQYF
>TRBD2|TRBV4-2|15|-|TRBJ2-1
TGTGCCAGCAGCCAAGGAGTAGCGGGAGGGCCTGAGCAGTTCTTC
CASSQGVAGGPEQFF
>TRBD1|TRBV6-1|15|once|TRBJ1-4
TGTGCCAGCAGCCTAACGGGACAGGGTAGTAGGTTACTGTTTTTT
CASSLTGQGSRLLFF
>TRBD1|TRBV7-8|15|-|TRBJ2-7
TGTGCCAGCAGCAAACAGGGGGGTAGCTCCTACGAGCAGTACTTC
CASSKQGGSSYEQYF
>-|TRBV6-5|16|-|TRBJ2-3
TGTGCCAGCAGTTCGCGGACTGGACCCCACACAGATACGCAGTATTTT
CASSSRTGPHTDTQYF
>-|TRBV4-1|15|-|TRBJ2-1
TGCGCCAGCAGTCCGACCGAGGCAGAATACAATGAGCAGTTCTTC
CASSPTEAEYNEQFF
>TRBD2|TRBV30|14|few|TRBJ2-5
TGTGCCTGGAGCGAAGACGCGGGGGAAGAGACCCAGTACTTC
CAWSEDAGEETQYF
>-|TRBV6-5|15|-|TRBJ1-1
TGTGCCAGCACCCTTACGTCCGGAGGGAACACTGAAGCTTTCTTT
CASTLTSGGNTEAFF
>-|TRBV5-8|18|-|TRBJ1-1
TGTGCCAGCAGCTTGGATGGCAGGGGCCTGTTACAGAACACTGAAGCTTTCTTT
CASSLDGRGLLQNTEAFF
>TRBD2|TRBV27|17|-|TRBJ2-2
TGTGCCAGCAGTACTTTACTAGCGGGAGCGAACACCGGGGAGCTGTTTTTT
CASSTLLAGANTGELFF
>TRBD1|TRBV4-3|17|-|TRBJ2-4
TGCGCCAGCAGCCAAGATCCCAATCCGGGACAGGGGTACATTCAGTACTTC
CASSQDPNPGQGYIQYF
>-|TRBV6-1|14|-|TRBJ1-2
TGTGCCAGCAGTGAAGATCAGGGGTTGCGTGGCTACACCTTC
CASSEDQGLRGYTF
>-|TRBV2|14|-|TRBJ2-1
TGTGCCAGCCGAGGCGCCGCGACGGACAATGAGCAGTTCTTC
CASRGAATDNEQFF
>-|TRBV30|13|-|TRBJ2-2
TGTGCCTGGAGGCCCTGGAGCACCGGGGAGCTGTTTTTT
CAWRPWSTGELFF
>TRBD1|TRBV7-3|17|-|TRBJ1-5
TGTGCCGGGCCGGGACAGGGTTTCTTCTTTAGCAATCAGCCCCAGCATTTT
CAGPGQGFFFSNQPQHF
>TRBD1|TRBV10-3|20|-|TRBJ2-6
TGTGCCATCAGACGCCGGGACAGAGCCCTCTTGACGCCTGGGGCCAACGTCCTGACTTTC
CAIRRRDRALLTPGANVLTF
>-|TRBV6-5|16|-|TRBJ2-1
TGTGCCAGCAGTTACTCGGGCGAGAGCTCCTACAATGAGCAGTTCTTC
CASSYSGESSYNEQFF
>-|TRBV28|16|-|TRBJ1-1
TGTGCCAGCAGTTTACTTGGCCCTCCCGAGGCCACTGAAGCTTTCTTT
CASSLLGPPEATEAFF
>TRBD2|TRBV4-1|18|-|TRBJ2-7
TGCGCCAGCAGCCAAGCCGGGACTAGCGCTTTAAGCTCCTACGAGCAGTACTTC
CASSQAGTSALSSYEQYF
>-|TRBV28|13|few|TRBJ2-3
TGTGCCAGCAGTTTATCGGGTGGAGATACGCAGTATTTT
CASSLSGGDTQYF
>TRBD2|TRBV14|14|-|TRBJ2-1
TGTGCCAGCAGCCATGCGGGAGCCTACAATGAGCAGTTCTTC
CASSHAGAYNEQFF
>-|TRBV4-3|14|few|TRBJ2-7
TGCGCCAGCAGCCAAGAACGCGGCTACTACGAGCAGTACTTC
CASSQERGYYEQYF
>-|TRBV10-3|16|-|TRBJ2-7
TGTGCCATCAGTGATCCGGGCCAAGGGGATAACTACGAGCAGTACTTC
CAISDPGQGDNYEQYF
>TRBD2|TRBV4-1|17|-|TRBJ2-2
TGCGCCAGCAGCCAAGGGGCGGTAGCGGGAGTGGGCGGGGAGCTGTTTTTT
CASSQGAVAGVGGELFF
>-|TRBV5-1|13|-|TRBJ1-4
TGCGCCAGCAGTCCCGACAGCGCGGAAAAACTGTTTTTT
CASSPDSAEKLFF
>TRBD1|TRBV18|14|-|TRBJ2-1
TGTGCCAGCTCACCGACAGGGCCCGGGGATGAGCAGTTCTTC
CASSPTGPGDEQFF
>TRBD1|TRBV9|17|few|TRBJ1-2
TGTGCCAGCAGCGTAAACTATCTAGTCGGGACAGGGAATGGCTACACCTTC
CASSVNYLVGTGNGYTF
>TRBD1|TRBV30|16|-|TRBJ1-1
TGTGCCTGGAGTCCCGGGACAGGGGCTATGAACACTGAAGCTTTCTTT
CAWSPGTGAMNTEAFF
>TRBD2|TRBV30|11|-|TRBJ2-2
TGTGCTCGGGGGGGCACCGGGGAGCTGTTTTTT
CARGGTGELFF
>TRBD2|TRBV9|14|-|TRBJ2-1
TGTGCCAGCAGCGGAGCACTAGCGGGGGCCGAGCAGTTCTTC
CASSGALAGAEQFF
>-|TRBV19|13|-|TRBJ1-1
TGTGCCAGTACTCAAGGGAGGAACACTGAAGCTTTCTTT
CASTQGRNTEAFF
>TRBD1|TRBV19|13|-|TRBJ2-7
TGTGCCAGTGGGCCGGGACAGGGCTACGAGCAGTACTTC
CASGPGQGYEQYF
>-|TRBV6-5|14|once|TRBJ2-5
TGTGCCAGCAGTTACTCCGGGAACGGGGAGACCCAGTACTTC
CASSYSGNGETQYF
>-|TRBV21-1|20|-|TRBJ2-7
TGTGCCAGCAGCAAAGAAGGTGTCGTGTGTAGACTAGCGGGGTTTCACGAGCAGTACTTC
CASSKEGVVCRLAGFHEQYF
>TRBD1|TRBV6-5|13|-|TRBJ2-4
TGTGCCAGCAGCTCCGGACAGGGAAACATTCAGTACTTC
CASSSGQGNIQYF
>TRBD1|TRBV4-1|14|few|TRBJ2-7
TGCGCCAGCAGCCCCCGACAGGGGCCCTACGAGCAGTACTTC
CASSPRQGPYEQYF
>-|TRBV27|13|-|TRBJ1-1
TGTGCCAGCAGTTTATTCTTAGACACTGAAGCTTTCTTT
CASSLFLDTEAFF
>-|TRBV7-6|14|-|TRBJ1-2
TGTGCCAGCAGCCCCTTTGGGGGGGACTATGGCTACACCTTC
CASSPFGGDYGYTF
>-|TRBV9|15|once|TRBJ1-2
TGTGCCAGCCCAGAACAGGGCGGGAGTTCGGATGGCTACACCTTC
CASPEQGGSSDGYTF
>-|TRBV5-6|14|once|TRBJ1-4
TGTGCCAGCAGCTTGGGGCAGCCTGGCGGAAAACTGTTTTTT
CASSLGQPGGKLFF
>TRBD2|TRBV5-1|16|-|TRBJ2-3
TGCGCCAGCAGCTTGTATAGCGGGGACAGCACAGATACGCAGTATTTT
CASSLYSGDSTDTQYF
>TRBD2|TRBV11-2|15|-|TRBJ2-7
TGTGCCAGCAGGAAGCGGGACGCGGGCGGCTACGAGCAGTACTTC
CASRKRDAGGYEQYF
>TRBD2|TRBV4-1|16|-|TRBJ2-5
TGCGCCAGCAGCCAGACTAGCGGGAGATTGGAAGAGACCCAGTACTTC
CASSQTSGRLEETQYF
>TRBD1|TRBV19|14|once|TRBJ2-7
TGTGCCAGTAGTATTGGACAGGGGGCCTACGAGCAGTACTTC
CASSIGQGAYEQYF
>TRBD1|TRBV29-1|13|-|TRBJ2-7
TGCAGCGTTGAGGACAGGGGAGCCTACGAGCAGTACTTC
CSVEDRGAYEQYF
>-|TRBV4-1|14|-|TRBJ2-7
TGCGCCAGCAGCCAAGATGCTGCAGGATACGAGCAGTACTTC
CASSQDAAGYEQYF